These 18 T cell receptor beta chains came from one sample sequenced in a study of PD-L1 blockade in urothelial cancer. Documented time point: pretreatment peripheral blood. The method was immunoSEQ multiplex PCR; TCRdb's version includes in-frame clones alone and lacks a portion of them. The data contain 35,000 to 45,000 clones, about nine tenths of them singletons. The sample in question was PBMCs, obtained around atezolizumab (anti-PD-L1) treatment. The source is an older woman with urothelial cancer.

The chain carries TRBV28 and TRBJ1-5; 7 bases align to TRBD1. Germline V gene lookup returns CDR1 MDHEN and CDR2 SYDVKM. J was trimmed by 6 bases and V by 6 bases; bases with no gene match: 8. The CDR3 has 14 amino acids. The CDR3 nucleotides are TGTGCCAGCAGAAAACACACAGGGGCTCAGCCCCAGCATTTT. Translated: CASRKHTGAQPQHF.

The chain employs TRBV5-1 and TRBJ2-1; 14 positions match TRBD2. Germline assignment: CDR1 SGHRS and CDR2 YFSETQ. The CDR3 contains 17 residues. Losses at the gene ends were 4 bases for V and 7 bases for J; bases not matched to a gene: 10. The CDR3 is CASSPTSGRAIVNEQFF. CDR3 in DNA: TGCGCCAGCAGCCCGACTAGCGGGAGGGCGATAGTAAATGAGCAGTTCTTC.

The chain carries TRBV4-3 and TRBJ2-2; 10 bases line up with TRBD2. Germline loops: CDR1 LGHNA, CDR2 YSLEER. With 0 bases clipped from V and 2 bases from J, the junction kept 6 bases outside the gene matches. There are 18 residues in the CDR3. CDR3 DNA: TGCGCCAGCAGCCAAGATCGGTTACTAGCGGGAAACACCGGGGAGCTGTTTTTT. This translates into CASSQDRLLAGNTGELFF.

The CDR3 loop is CASSIRQGRETQYF. The DNA of the CDR3 is TGTGCCAGTAGTATTCGACAGGGGAGGGAGACCCAGTACTTC. The chain joins TRBV19 to TRBJ2-5; 8 nucleotides align to TRBD1. The V gene's germline CDR1 is LNHDA and CDR2 SQIVND (reference sequence). The CDR3 runs 14 residues. Losses at the gene ends were 3 bases for V and 5 bases for J; bases not matched to a gene: 5.

The V call is TRBV5-1, the J call TRBJ2-1; TRBD1 matches at 7 bases. The CDR3 extends over 16 amino acids. Looked up from germline, CDR1 is SGHRS and CDR2 is YFSETQ. J lost 8 bases, V lost 4 bases, and 15 bases had no gene match. This CDR3 reads CASSPRAGGLTHEQFF. The CDR3 nucleotides are TGCGCCAGCAGCCCTCGGGCAGGGGGATTAACACATGAGCAGTTCTTC.

The J gene is TRBJ2-1, the V gene TRBV18; D is ambiguous. CDR1 and CDR2 (germline): KGHSH, LQKENI. Trimming cost V 0 bases and J 3 bases, with 15 bases left between them. The CDR3 covers 17 residues. The CDR3 region is CASSPPMSGFFYNEQFF. CDR3 nucleotides: TGTGCCAGCTCACCACCAATGTCCGGGTTTTTCTACAATGAGCAGTTCTTC.

This chain links TRBV19 with TRBJ1-5; D is possibly TRBD1 (5 bases). The CDR3 consists of 13 residues. Trimming removed 6 bases from V and 9 bases from J, with 15 bases in between. Germline V gene lookup returns CDR1 LNHDA and CDR2 SQIVND (reference sequence). The CDR3 is CASSQGWGGPQHF. The CDR3 DNA sequence: TGTGCCAGTAGCCAGGGTTGGGGCGGGCCCCAGCATTTT.

This chain connects TRBV6-5 to TRBJ1-4; D is perhaps TRBD1 (5 bases). This CDR3 is 15 amino acids long. The germline V and J ends were trimmed by 10 bases and 4 bases, with 19 bases remaining between them. Germline loops: CDR1 MNHEY, CDR2 SVGAGI. CDR3 protein: CATAAGATVNEKLFF. CDR3 nucleotide sequence: TGTGCCACCGCGGCTGGGGCAACAGTTAATGAAAAACTGTTTTTT.

The chain couples TRBV7-9 to TRBJ1-1; a possible D gene is TRBD1 (5 bases). Germline CDR1 SEHNR, CDR2 FQNEAQ (reference sequence). The ends were cut back, 5 bases at V and 1 base at J, with 11 bases in the middle. The CDR3 runs 14 residues. The CDR3 loop is CASSPLGGNTEAFF. The CDR3 DNA reads as TGTGCCAGCAGCCCCTTGGGGGGGAACACTGAAGCTTTCTTT.

This chain uses TRBV19 with TRBJ2-7; D is unresolved. CDR3 size: 13 residues. The V gene's germline CDR1 is LNHDA and CDR2 SQIVND (reference sequence). V was clipped by 5 bases and J by 2 bases, with 10 bases between them. In DNA, the CDR3 is TGTGCCAGTAGTGGAAACAGACCCTACGAGCAGTACTTC. Amino acids: CASSGNRPYEQYF.

The chain employs TRBV6-1 and TRBJ1-5; D might be TRBD1 (5 bases). Trimming took off 6 bases at V and 7 bases at J, with 19 bases between the two ends. The CDR3 contains 15 residues. From germline, CDR1 is MNHNS and CDR2 SASEGT. The DNA for the CDR3 is TGTGCCAGCAGCCCTTGGGGGGGTGAAGGCCAGCCCCAGCATTTT. The encoded protein is CASSPWGGEGQPQHF.

The gene calls are TRBV30 and TRBJ1-5, with D possibly being TRBD1 (5 bases). Between the trimmed V and J ends, which lost 0 bases and 4 bases, there was a span of 10 bases. Germline V lookup: CDR1 GTSNPN, CDR2 SVGIG (reference sequence). The CDR3 consists of 14 residues. CDR3 coding DNA: TGTGCCTGGAGTGTAATGGGGCGGAATCAGCCCCAGCATTTT. This sequence encodes CAWSVMGRNQPQHF.

The chain recombines TRBV27 with TRBJ2-7, with 9 bases identical to TRBD2. After removal of 2 bases from V and 3 bases from J, the junction contained 2 bases not matched to a gene. The CDR3 has 14 amino acids. CDR1 is MNHEY, CDR2 SMNVEV, per germline (reference sequence). The CDR3 protein is CASSLLAGHYEQYF. In DNA, the CDR3 is TGTGCCAGCAGTTTACTAGCGGGACACTACGAGCAGTACTTC.

The chain joins TRBV5-4 to TRBJ1-2; 7 bases map to TRBD1. The CDR3 contains 18 residues. Germline V gene sequence: CDR1 SGHNT, CDR2 YYREEE (reference sequence). V lost 2 bases, J lost 2 bases, and 15 bases stayed unmatched. The CDR3 bases are TGTGCCAGCAGCTTAGGGTTTAACAGGGGCCGGGAGAACTATGGCTACACCTTC. Amino acid sequence: CASSLGFNRGRENYGYTF.

This clone turned up a few times. The chain is built from TRBV19 and TRBJ1-1; TRBD1 aligns across 9 bases. The V gene end was trimmed by 7 bases and the J gene end by 10 bases; junction bases not matched to a gene: 4. This CDR3 contains 11 residues. Germline CDR1 LNHDA, CDR2 SQIVND (reference sequence). The CDR3 DNA sequence: TGTGCCAGTAATGGGGGACAGGGAGCTTTCTTT. This gives the protein CASNGGQGAFF.

The chain has TRBV21-1 and TRBJ2-2; no check of the table's D call, TRBD2, against the DNA was made. TRBV21-1 is a pseudogene segment. The CDR3 length is 13 residues. This CDR3 reads CASRTEIGGELFF. CDR3 bases: TGTGCCAGCCGGACTGAAATTGGCGGGGAGCTGTTTTTT.

The chain couples TRBV11-3 to TRBJ2-3, with D possibly being TRBD1 (6 bases). Trimming pared 5 bases from V and 0 bases from J, leaving 15 bases between. Germline loops: CDR1 SGHNT, CDR2 YENEEA. The CDR3 contains 16 residues. The DNA of the CDR3 is TGTGCCAGCAGCCCAGGGGCGGGTAAGAGCACAGATACGCAGTATTTT. It specifies CASSPGAGKSTDTQYF.

The rearrangement joins TRBV4-2 to TRBJ2-1; 9 bases are shared with TRBD2. With 2 bases clipped from V and 8 bases from J, the junction kept 16 bases outside the gene matches. Germline V gene sequence: CDR1 LGHNA, CDR2 YNFKEQ. The CDR3 runs 18 residues. CDR3 bases: TGTGCCAGCAGCCAATTGATGTTGTGGCGGGAGGGCCGTTATGAGCAGTTCTTC. Translated, it gives CASSQLMLWREGRYEQFF.